One sample yielded the 30 T cell receptor beta chains listed below, sequenced in a study of cytomegalovirus exposure and HLA in healthy donors. With 60 Vbeta and 13 Jbeta primers, the PCR was carried out. Profiled with immunoSEQ multiplex PCR; TCRdb holds only in-frame clones, not every one. The data contain about 130,000 clones, about two thirds of them singletons. Sequences were obtained from PBMCs. These receptors all come from a man between 40 and 49 years old in good health and CMV-seropositive.

This clone was seen just once. The J gene is TRBJ1-1, the V gene TRBV5-4; no clear D gene. Trimming took 3 bases from V and 0 from J, leaving 9 bases between them. From germline, CDR1 is SGHNT and CDR2 YYREEE (reference sequence). This CDR3 region has 14 residues. CDR3 in DNA: TGTGCCAGCAGCTCTCCTAAGATGAACACTGAAGCTTTCTTT. This translates into CASSSPKMNTEAFF.

This sequence joins TRBV15 and TRBJ1-4; 8 bases match TRBD1. Germline CDR1 and CDR2: LNHNV and YYDKDF (reference sequence). Trimming at V came to 5 bases and at J to 5 bases, leaving 7 bases not matched to a gene. The CDR3 runs 15 residues. The CDR3 loop is CATSQGAGLNEKLFF. CDR3 bases: TGTGCCACCAGCCAGGGGGCAGGATTAAATGAAAAACTGTTTTTT.

This rearrangement joins TRBV12-5 to TRBJ2-2; 9 bases match TRBD1. The CDR3 length is 15 residues. Germline values: CDR1 LGHNT, CDR2 FRNRAP. After removal of 5 bases from V and 7 bases from J, the junction contained 8 bases not matched to a gene. CDR3 DNA sequence: TGTGCTAGTGGTCGCGGGACAGGGTTCGGCGGGGAGCTGTTTTTT. Translated: CASGRGTGFGGELFF.

This CDR3 is CASSSGGLRNQPQHF. CDR3 coding DNA: TGTGCCAGCAGCAGTGGGGGGTTACGCAATCAGCCCCAGCATTTT. The V call is TRBV28, the J call TRBJ1-5; TRBD1 might be the D (5 bases). Germline loops: CDR1 MDHEN, CDR2 SYDVKM. V lost 6 bases and J lost 2, with 14 bases in between. This CDR3 has 15 residues.

The chain recombines TRBV9 with TRBJ2-2, with D possibly being TRBD1 (6 bases). CDR1 SGDLS and CDR2 YYNGEE come from the germline V gene. Between the trimmed V and J ends, which lost 2 bases and 1 base, there was a span of 9 bases. CDR3 length: 15 residues. As DNA, the CDR3 is TGTGCCAGCAGCGTCGACAGGAAGAACACCGGGGAGCTGTTTTTT. Encoded protein: CASSVDRKNTGELFF.

The chain combines TRBV6-5 with TRBJ2-7; D perhaps matches TRBD1 (6 bases). Trimming cost V 5 bases and J 0 bases, with 8 bases left between them. The CDR3 totals 13 residues. Germline V gene lookup returns CDR1 MNHEY and CDR2 SVGAGI. CDR3 DNA sequence: TGTGCCAGCAGTCAGGGGAGCTCCTACGAGCAGTACTTC. Translated, it gives CASSQGSSYEQYF.

The V call is TRBV28, the J call TRBJ2-7; tentatively, D is TRBD2 (5 bases). This CDR3 region has 15 residues. Between the trimmed V and J ends, which lost 5 bases and 3 bases, there was a span of 17 bases. Per germline, CDR1 MDHEN and CDR2 SYDVKM. The CDR3 spells CASSLTPSTSYEQYF. CDR3 DNA sequence: TGTGCCAGCAGTCTTACCCCCTCAACTAGCTACGAGCAGTACTTC.

This sequence joins TRBV4-2 and TRBJ1-4; D perhaps matches TRBD1 (5 bases). The germline V and J ends were trimmed by 0 bases and 7 bases, with 9 bases remaining between them. CDR1 is LGHNA, CDR2 YNFKEQ, per germline. This CDR3 contains 14 residues. The CDR3 here is CASSQDWGGEKLFF. For the CDR3, the DNA is TGTGCCAGCAGCCAAGATTGGGGGGGTGAAAAACTGTTTTTT.

The chain joins TRBV5-1 to TRBJ2-2; 8 bases are shared with TRBD1. In germline, CDR1 is SGHRS, CDR2 YFSETQ. The length of the CDR3 is 14 residues. The V and J ends lost 2 bases and 7 bases, in that order; junction bases with no gene match: 4. The CDR3: CASSLRTGGGELFF. The CDR3 nucleotides read TGCGCCAGCAGCTTACGCACAGGGGGCGGGGAGCTGTTTTTT. The full variable domain, rest sourced from reference TRBV5-1 and TRBJ2-2, is KAGVTQTPRYLIKTRGQQVTLSCSPISGHRSVSWYQQTPGQGLQFLFEYFSETQRNKGNFPGRFSGRQFSNSRSEMNVSTLELGDSALYLCASSLRTGGGELFFGEGSRLTVL.

The V and J genes are TRBV28 and TRBJ1-2, with no clear D. Between the trimmed V and J ends, which lost 3 bases and 6 bases, there was a span of 5 bases. Germline V gene data show CDR1 as MDHEN and CDR2 as SYDVKM. The CDR3 length is 11 residues. CDR3 DNA sequence: TGTGCCAGCAGTTTTCAGGATGGCTACACCTTC. Its translation is CASSFQDGYTF.

The chain combines TRBV11-2 with TRBJ2-7, with D maybe TRBD2 (5 bases). Trimming stripped 1 base from V and 2 bases from J, with 12 bases between. This CDR3 is 15 amino acids long. Per germline, CDR1 SGHAT and CDR2 FQNNGV. The CDR3 protein is CASSLGGASPYEQYF. The CDR3 coding sequence is TGTGCCAGCAGCTTAGGGGGAGCAAGCCCCTACGAGCAGTACTTC.

This chain joins TRBV5-4 and TRBJ2-3, with TRBD2 matching over 13 bases. The CDR3 contains 16 residues. In germline, CDR1 is SGHNT, CDR2 YYREEE (reference sequence). V dropped 4 bases and J dropped 4; count of bases not matched to a gene: 6. The CDR3 coding sequence is TGTGCCAGCAGCCCCGGGACTAGCGGGACCGCAGATACGCAGTATTTT. Translated: CASSPGTSGTADTQYF.

The chain recombines TRBV14 with TRBJ1-1; D unclear. Trimming shortened V by 0 bases and J by 6 bases, and 8 bases separated the two germline ends. CDR1 and CDR2 (germline): SGHDN, FVKESK. This CDR3 spans 13 amino acids. CDR3 sequence: CASSQEWLAEAFF. The CDR3 nucleotides read TGTGCCAGCAGCCAAGAGTGGTTAGCTGAAGCTTTCTTT.

The CDR3 DNA is TGTGCCAGCAGCTTAACGAACAGTCCCTACGAGCAGTACTTC. It codes for CASSLTNSPYEQYF. The V call is TRBV5-6, the J call TRBJ2-7; D remains ambiguous. CDR1 and CDR2 from the germline V gene are SGHDT and YYEEEE. V was pared by 2 bases and J by 2 bases, with 11 bases between. CDR3 length: 14 residues.

This chain's CDR3 is CAGGESYGYTF. Written as DNA, the CDR3 is TGTGCCGGAGGGGAATCCTATGGCTACACCTTC. The rearrangement links TRBV2 to TRBJ1-2, with a tentative D call TRBD1 (5 bases). V was cut by 11 bases and J by 4 bases, with 11 bases left in between. CDR3 length: 11 residues. Germline V gene sequence: CDR1 SNHLY, CDR2 FYNNEI.

This clone was counted between two and nine times. The chain links TRBV25-1 to TRBJ2-3; D unresolved. V was pared by 4 bases and J by 3 bases, with 11 bases between. CDR3 size: 14 residues. The germline V gene encodes CDR1 MGHDK and CDR2 SYGVNS. This chain's CDR3 is CASSGFGLTDTQYF. In DNA form, the CDR3 reads TGTGCCAGCAGTGGCTTCGGGTTGACAGATACGCAGTATTTT.

The chain employs TRBV18 and TRBJ2-7; maybe TRBD1 (6 bases). The V gene's germline CDR1 is KGHSH and CDR2 LQKENI. Trimming cost V 6 bases and J 4 bases, with 22 bases left between them. The CDR3 is 16 amino acids. The CDR3 is CASSPMVRQGKYEQYF. The CDR3, as DNA: TGTGCCAGCTCCCCCATGGTGAGGCAGGGGAAGTACGAGCAGTACTTC.

The gene calls are TRBV28 and TRBJ1-5; D is uncertain. The CDR3 loop spans 13 amino acids. The germline CDR1 and CDR2 sequences are MDHEN and SYDVKM. V shed 2 bases and J shed 11 bases, with 13 bases lying between them. CDR3 sequence: CASSLQQPEAQHF. The CDR3 DNA reads as TGTGCCAGCAGTTTACAACAGCCGGAAGCCCAGCATTTT.

This chain joins TRBV30 and TRBJ1-5; D remains ambiguous. The CDR3 sequence is 13 residues long. In germline, CDR1 is GTSNPN, CDR2 SVGIG (reference sequence). Deletions cut 1 base from V and 4 bases from J, with 8 bases between. DNA of the CDR3: TGTGCCTGGAGTGGTGGAGATAATCAGCCCCAGCATTTT. This gives the protein CAWSGGDNQPQHF.

The chain uses TRBV29-1 and TRBJ1-1, with 9 bases that match TRBD1. V shed 5 bases and J 3 bases; nucleotides not matched to a gene: 7. The CDR3 length is 14 residues. Germline CDR1 SQVTM, CDR2 ANQGSEA. The CDR3 DNA reads TGCAGCGTTTATTCCGGGACAGGGTACACTGAAGCTTTCTTT. Encoded protein: CSVYSGTGYTEAFF.

This clone was detected a few times. J is TRBJ1-6 and V is TRBV6-1; 8 bases align to TRBD1. Germline CDR1 reads MNHNS; CDR2 reads SASEGT. This CDR3 contains 15 residues. V gave up 4 bases and J gave up 10 bases; unmatched junction bases: 9. This CDR3 is CASSGGTGTRSPLHF. The CDR3 coding sequence is TGTGCCAGCAGTGGAGGGACAGGTACACGATCACCCCTCCACTTT.

This clone was found once. The chain is built from TRBV5-4 and TRBJ2-5; 8 bases agree with TRBD1. The CDR3 loop spans 16 amino acids. The V segment lost 1 base and the J segment 1 base; nucleotides outside the gene matches: 6. CDR1 is SGHNT, CDR2 YYREEE, per germline (reference sequence). CDR3 loop: CASSLNRGAIQETQYF. CDR3 bases: TGTGCCAGCAGCTTGAACAGGGGGGCGATCCAAGAGACCCAGTACTTC. The full variable domain, its missing parts supplied by reference TRBV5-4 and TRBJ2-5, is ETGVTQSPTHLIKTRGQQVTLRCSSQSGHNTVSWYQQALGQGPQFIFQYYREEENGRGNFPPRFSGLQFPNYSSELNVNALELDDSALYLCASSLNRGAIQETQYFGPGTRLLVL.

The chain joins TRBV18 to TRBJ1-3; weak D call: TRBD1 (6 bases). Germline V gene sequence: CDR1 KGHSH, CDR2 LQKENI. The CDR3 contains 16 residues. The V end lost 3 bases, the J end lost 4 bases, and 16 bases lay between the germline ends. The CDR3, as DNA: TGTGCCAGCTCACCCCCTTCGGGACATGACGGAAACACCATATATTTT. Translating gives CASSPPSGHDGNTIYF.

This chain uses TRBV19 with TRBJ1-2; 9 bases line up with TRBD1. The CDR3 consists of 15 residues. Germline assignment: CDR1 LNHDA and CDR2 SQIVND (reference sequence). The junction had 6 bases not matched to a gene; V was cut back by 5 bases and J by 2 bases. In DNA form, the CDR3 reads TGTGCCAGTAGTGATCCCGGGACAGGGAACTATGGCTACACCTTC. Translating gives CASSDPGTGNYGYTF. The entire variable domain, with the rest obtained from reference TRBV19 and TRBJ1-2, is as follows: DGGITQSPKYLFRKEGQNVTLSCEQNLNHDAMYWYRQDPGQGLRLIYYSQIVNDFQKGDIAEGYSVSREKKESFPLTVTSAQKNPTAFYLCASSDPGTGNYGYTFGSGTRLTVV.

This chain joins TRBV18 and TRBJ2-5; 7 nucleotides match TRBD1. CDR3 size: 14 residues. Germline V gives CDR1 KGHSH, CDR2 LQKENI. V shed 3 bases, J shed 7 bases, and the junction held 8 bases outside the gene matches. This chain's CDR3 is CASSPPDRWGTQYF. In nucleotides, the CDR3 is TGTGCCAGCTCACCCCCGGACAGGTGGGGGACCCAGTACTTC. Combining the CDR3 with reference TRBV18 and TRBJ2-5 gives the whole variable domain NAGVMQNPRHLVRRRGQEARLRCSPMKGHSHVYWYRQLPEEGLKFMVYLQKENIIDESGMPKERFSAEFPKEGPSILRIQQVVRGDSAAYFCASSPPDRWGTQYFGPGTRLLVL.

V is TRBV2 and J is TRBJ2-7, with D perhaps matching TRBD1 (5 bases). This CDR3 spans 13 amino acids. The V and J ends lost 3 bases and 0 bases respectively, with 6 bases between them. Germline CDR1 and CDR2: SNHLY and FYNNEI. CDR3 nucleotides: TGTGCCAGCAGTGACAGGGCCTCCTACGAGCAGTACTTC. Translation: CASSDRASYEQYF.

The J gene is TRBJ2-3, the V gene TRBV27; 14 bases map to TRBD2. CDR3 length equals 19 residues. Germline trimming cut 6 bases from V and 1 base from J; bases unmatched to any gene: 12. Germline CDR1 and CDR2: MNHEY and SMNVEV (reference sequence). DNA of the CDR3: TGTGCCAGCAGCCTCCCGGGACTAGCGGGGGTTGGCGGCACAGATACGCAGTATTTT. It yields the protein CASSLPGLAGVGGTDTQYF.

This clone was counted only a few times. The V gene is TRBV7-6, the J gene TRBJ2-5, with 8 bases that match TRBD2. Per the germline V gene, CDR1 is SGHVS and CDR2 is FNYEAQ. This CDR3 is built from 15 residues. After removal of 5 bases from V and 5 bases from J, the junction contained 10 bases not matched to a gene. The CDR3 loop is CASSPRAGAAETQYF. CDR3 DNA sequence: TGTGCCAGCAGCCCGAGAGCGGGAGCGGCCGAGACCCAGTACTTC.

The chain has TRBV11-2 and TRBJ2-3; possibly TRBD2 for D (6 bases). The length of the CDR3 is 17 residues. In germline, CDR1 is SGHAT, CDR2 FQNNGV. V lost 1 base, J lost 1 base, and 15 bases lay in between. The CDR3 coding sequence is TGTGCCAGCAGCTTAGGGGCATCCCAGCGGGGCACAGATACGCAGTATTTT. Translated: CASSLGASQRGTDTQYF.

This rearrangement joins TRBV7-9 to TRBJ1-4, with 8 bases matching TRBD1. Trimming removed 8 bases from V and 0 bases from J; junction bases left unmatched: 5. The germline gives CDR1 SEHNR, CDR2 FQNEAQ (reference sequence). The length of the CDR3 is 15 residues. The CDR3 sequence: CASQTGAATNEKLFF. The CDR3 nucleotides are TGTGCCAGCCAGACAGGGGCTGCAACTAATGAAAAACTGTTTTTT.